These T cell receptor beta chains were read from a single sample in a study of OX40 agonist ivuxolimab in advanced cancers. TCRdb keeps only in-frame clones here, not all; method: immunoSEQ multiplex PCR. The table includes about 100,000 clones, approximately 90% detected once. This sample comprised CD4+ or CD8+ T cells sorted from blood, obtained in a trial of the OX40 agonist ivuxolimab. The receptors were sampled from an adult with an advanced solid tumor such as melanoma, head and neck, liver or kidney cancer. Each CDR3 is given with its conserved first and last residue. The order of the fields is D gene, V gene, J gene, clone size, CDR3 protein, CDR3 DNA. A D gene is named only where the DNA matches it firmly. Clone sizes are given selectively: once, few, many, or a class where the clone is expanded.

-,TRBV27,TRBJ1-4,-,CASTRKVDEKLFF,TGTGCCAGCACCCGTAAGGTGGACGAAAAACTGTTTTTT
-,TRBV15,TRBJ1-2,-,CATSKMRTDPNYGYTF,TGTGCCACCAGCAAAATGCGGACAGACCCTAACTATGGCTACACCTTC
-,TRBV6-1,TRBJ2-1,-,CASSEGGSYNEQFF,TGTGCCAGCAGTGAAGGGGGCTCCTACAATGAGCAGTTCTTC
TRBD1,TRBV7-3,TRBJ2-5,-,CASSRQGAGGETQYF,TGTGCCAGCAGCCGCCAGGGGGCCGGAGGAGAGACCCAGTACTTC
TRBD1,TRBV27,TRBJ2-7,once,CASSLGARTGLEQYF,TGTGCCAGCAGTTTAGGGGCCCGGACAGGCTTGGAGCAGTACTTC
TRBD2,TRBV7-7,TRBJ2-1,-,CASSSKRGTEQFF,TGTGCTAGCAGCTCCAAGCGGGGGACTGAGCAGTTCTTC
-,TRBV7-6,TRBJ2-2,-,CASSLEPAGYTGELFF,TGTGCCAGCAGCTTAGAGCCCGCAGGGTACACCGGGGAGCTGTTTTTT
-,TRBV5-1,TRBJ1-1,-,CASSLTGRTAEAFF,TGCGCCAGCAGCTTAACAGGACGAACGGCTGAAGCTTTCTTT
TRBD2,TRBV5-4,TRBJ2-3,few,CASSLPLAGGRTDTQYF,TGTGCCAGCAGCTTGCCCCTAGCGGGGGGTCGCACAGATACGCAGTATTTT
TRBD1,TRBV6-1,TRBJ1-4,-,CASSPPGTVNEKLFF,TGTGCCAGCAGCCCACCCGGGACAGTCAATGAAAAACTGTTTTTT
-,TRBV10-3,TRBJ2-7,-,CAISVVQGEQYF,TGTGCCATCAGTGTAGTACAAGGAGAGCAGTACTTC
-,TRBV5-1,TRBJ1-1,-,CASSLGLGAEAFF,TGCGCCAGCAGCTTGGGTCTAGGGGCTGAAGCTTTCTTT
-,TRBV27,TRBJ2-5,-,CASSSRDGRGETQYF,TGTGCCAGCAGTTCCCGGGACGGACGGGGAGAGACCCAGTACTTC
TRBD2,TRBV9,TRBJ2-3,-,CASSVEGLELGAQYF,TGTGCCAGCAGCGTAGAAGGACTAGAGTTAGGTGCGCAGTATTTT
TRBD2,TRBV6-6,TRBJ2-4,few,CASSYSRTSGKDIQYF,TGTGCCAGCAGTTACTCCCGGACTAGCGGGAAGGACATTCAGTACTTC
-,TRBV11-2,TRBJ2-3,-,CASRWDVIDTQYF,TGTGCCAGCCGGTGGGACGTTATAGATACGCAGTATTTT
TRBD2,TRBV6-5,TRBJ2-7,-,CASSGAGTRRHEQYF,TGTGCCAGCAGTGGGGCCGGGACTAGAAGACACGAGCAGTACTTC
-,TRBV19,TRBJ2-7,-,CASRNVHEQYF,TGTGCCAGTAGGAATGTTCACGAGCAGTACTTC
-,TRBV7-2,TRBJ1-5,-,CASSLRVSNQPQHF,TGTGCCAGCAGCCTGCGGGTCTCCAATCAGCCCCAGCATTTT
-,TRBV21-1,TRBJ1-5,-,CASSKGEGLSNQPQHF,TGTGCCAGCAGCAAAGGAGAAGGACTGAGCAATCAGCCCCAGCATTTT
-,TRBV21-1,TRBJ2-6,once,CASRPVSSGANVLTF,TGTGCCAGCCGTCCTGTGAGCTCTGGGGCCAACGTCCTGACTTTC
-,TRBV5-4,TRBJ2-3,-,CASSPRPSADTQYF,TGTGCCAGCAGCCCACGTCCTAGCGCAGATACGCAGTATTTT
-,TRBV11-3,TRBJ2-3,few,CASSPQGSDTQYF,TGTGCCAGCAGCCCGCAAGGGTCGGATACGCAGTATTTT
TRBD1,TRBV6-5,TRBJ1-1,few,CASSQQGATEAFF,TGTGCCAGCAGTCAACAGGGGGCTACTGAAGCTTTCTTT
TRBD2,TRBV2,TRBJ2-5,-,CASSAGLAGGPQETQYF,TGTGCCAGCAGTGCTGGCCTAGCGGGGGGTCCTCAAGAGACCCAGTACTTC
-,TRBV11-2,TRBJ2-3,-,CASTLGPHTDTQYF,TGTGCCTCCACGCTGGGACCACACACAGATACGCAGTATTTT
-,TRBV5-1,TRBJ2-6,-,CASSLGRDSGANVLTF,TGCGCCAGCAGCTTGGGCAGGGACTCTGGGGCCAACGTCCTGACTTTC
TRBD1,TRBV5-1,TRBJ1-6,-,CASSPGQVSSYNSPLHF,TGCGCCAGCAGCCCAGGACAGGTGAGCTCCTATAATTCACCCCTCCACTTT
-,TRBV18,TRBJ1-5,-,CASSPGVGGQPQHF,TGTGCCAGCTCACCAGGGGTGGGCGGTCAGCCCCAGCATTTT
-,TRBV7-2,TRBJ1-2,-,CASSPGGGDYGYTF,TGTGCCAGCAGCCCCGGGGGAGGGGATTATGGCTACACCTTC
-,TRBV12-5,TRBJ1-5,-,CASGRDNNQPQHF,TGTGCTAGTGGCCGGGACAACAATCAGCCCCAGCATTTT